The 18 T cell receptor beta chains below come from one sample, sequenced in a study of blood T cells in healthy people across ages. Primers used in a second PCR of about 6 to 11 cycles were a sample-barcoded 5' primer and a J-beta primer mix. TCRdb reprocessed the 5' RACE reads with MiXCR, giving one entry per CDR3 protein. The table records more than 650,000 distinct CDR3 sequences, around a fifth of them present only once. The sequenced sample consisted of blood. Source of these receptors: a man aged 70 or older in good health.

DNA of the CDR3: TGTGCCAGCAGCGTAGAAGCGGGGGTCCACACAGATACGCAGTATTTT. It specifies CASSVEAGVHTDTQYF. The rearrangement uses TRBV9 and TRBJ2-3; 8 bases map to TRBD2. The V segment lost 0 bases and the J segment 2 bases; nucleotides outside the gene matches: 5. The CDR3 has 16 amino acids. CDR1 is SGDLS, CDR2 YYNGEE, per germline.

This clonotype was found a few times. The chain recombines TRBV5-1 with TRBJ1-1, with D possibly TRBD1 on 5 matching bases. The V end lost 1 base, the J end lost 2 bases, and 9 bases lay between the germline ends. The CDR3 length is 14 residues. The germline V gene encodes CDR1 SGHRS and CDR2 YFSETQ. The CDR3, as DNA: TGCGCCAGCAGCTTGAATGGGGCCAACACTGAAGCTTTCTTT. It encodes CASSLNGANTEAFF.

This clonotype was observed at least ten times. CDR3 residues: CASSMKDEQYF. As DNA, the CDR3 is TGTGCCAGTAGTATGAAGGACGAGCAGTACTTC. The chain recombines TRBV19 with TRBJ2-7; D unclear. Trimming stripped 3 bases from V and 5 bases from J, with 5 bases between. This CDR3 comprises 11 residues. Germline V lookup: CDR1 LNHDA, CDR2 SQIVND (reference sequence). Drawing the rest from reference TRBV19 and TRBJ2-7, the complete variable domain is DGGITQSPKYLFRKEGQNVTLSCEQNLNHDAMYWYRQDPGQGLRLIYYSQIVNDFQKGDIAEGYSVSREKKESFPLTVTSAQKNPTAFYLCASSMKDEQYFGPGTRLTVT.

This clonotype has only a few counts. The chain couples TRBV7-2 to TRBJ1-6, with a possible D match to TRBD1 (5 bases). Germline V CDR1 and CDR2: SGHTA, FQGNSA. V lost 2 bases and J 7 bases, leaving 12 bases between the germline ends. The length of the CDR3 is 15 residues. The CDR3 loop is CASSLSAGRNSPLHF. The CDR3 bases are TGTGCCAGCAGCTTATCGGCAGGGAGGAATTCACCCCTCCACTTT. Full variable domain (remainder filled in from reference TRBV7-2 and TRBJ1-6): GAGVSQSPSNKVTEKGKDVELRCDPISGHTALYWYRQSLGQGLEFLIYFQGNSAPDKSGLPSDRFSAERTGGSVSTLTIQRTQQEDSAVYLCASSLSAGRNSPLHFGNGTRLTVT.

The sample holds many counts of this clonotype. The J gene is TRBJ2-2, the V gene TRBV6-5, with D possibly called TRBD1 or TRBD2 (5 bases each). CDR3 length: 17 amino acids. V was shortened by 0 bases and J by 5 bases, with 16 bases between the two germline ends. Germline V gene sequence: CDR1 MNHEY, CDR2 SVGAGI. The DNA of the CDR3 is TGTGCCAGCAGTTACTCGACAGCCGGCGGGTGGACCGGGGAGCTGTTTTTT. Translation: CASSYSTAGGWTGELFF.

This sequence joins TRBV12-3 or TRBV12-4 and TRBJ2-5; D is perhaps TRBD2 (5 bases). The CDR3 length is 15 residues. Trimming took off 1 base at V and 2 bases at J, with 11 bases between the two ends. CDR3 sequence reads: CASSLGGADQETQYF. Here the CDR3 DNA reads TGTGCCAGCAGTTTAGGGGGAGCGGATCAAGAGACCCAGTACTTC.

V gene TRBV3-1 combines with J gene TRBJ2-5; D is possibly TRBD2 (6 bases). Germline loops: CDR1 LGHDT, CDR2 YNNKEL (reference sequence). V lost 8 bases, J lost 5 bases, and 12 bases lay in between. The CDR3 is made up of 12 amino acids. The CDR3 loop is CASRDSLETQYF. In DNA form, the CDR3 reads TGTGCCAGCCGGGACTCCCTGGAGACCCAGTACTTC.

J is TRBJ2-5 and V is TRBV6-1; 7 positions agree with TRBD1. The CDR3 loop spans 17 amino acids. Germline V gene data show CDR1 as MNHNS and CDR2 as SASEGT. V shed 6 bases, J shed 1 base, and the junction held 14 bases outside the gene matches. The CDR3 loop reads CASSRRDRPYPQETQYF. The CDR3 region has the DNA TGTGCCAGCAGCCGCCGGGACAGACCGTATCCCCAAGAGACCCAGTACTTC.

J is TRBJ2-3 and V is TRBV20-1; 9 nucleotides agree with TRBD1. The CDR3 sequence is 15 residues long. After removal of 2 bases from V and 3 bases from J, the junction contained 6 bases not matched to a gene. Germline V lookup: CDR1 DFQATT, CDR2 SNEGSKA (reference sequence). CDR3 protein: CSARQGQGRTDTQYF. The CDR3 DNA reads TGCAGTGCTAGACAAGGACAGGGGAGGACAGATACGCAGTATTTT.

This sequence joins TRBV12-3 or TRBV12-4 and TRBJ1-5; D is perhaps TRBD1 (6 bases). Trimming left V 3 bases short and J 5 bases short, with 14 bases between. CDR3 length equals 15 residues. Here the CDR3 reads CASSFKRGGDQPQHF. CDR3 in DNA: TGTGCCAGCAGTTTCAAGAGGGGGGGCGATCAGCCCCAGCATTTT.

This clonotype was counted between two and nine times. V usage is TRBV6-5 and J usage is TRBJ2-5; D call uncertain. Trimming took 10 bases from V and 1 from J, leaving 16 bases between them. Germline CDR1 is MNHEY and CDR2 is SVGAGI. The CDR3 covers 14 residues. The CDR3 DNA reads as TGTGCCACTCGGGTGGGGTGGAGCCAAGAGACCCAGTACTTC. It is translated as CATRVGWSQETQYF.

V usage is TRBV5-5 and J usage is TRBJ2-3, with D perhaps matching TRBD1 or TRBD2 (5 bases each). V lost 4 bases to trimming and J lost 0 bases, with 24 bases between them. Germline CDR1 is SGHKS and CDR2 is YYEKEE (reference sequence). There are 19 residues in the CDR3. The CDR3 protein is CASSAAPTNRDGSTDTQYF. CDR3 sequence (DNA): TGTGCCAGCAGCGCTGCGCCCACCAACCGGGACGGAAGCACAGATACGCAGTATTTT. Looking up the rest from reference TRBV5-5 and TRBJ2-3 gives the full variable domain: DAGVTQSPTHLIKTRGQQVTLRCSPISGHKSVSWYQQVLGQGPQFIFQYYEKEERGRGNFPDRFSARQFPNYSSELNVNALLLGDSALYLCASSAAPTNRDGSTDTQYFGPGTRLTVL.

V is TRBV6-5 and J is TRBJ1-2, with TRBD1 matching 8 bases. Losses at the gene ends were 2 bases for V and 0 bases for J; bases not matched to a gene: 8. The CDR3 covers 17 residues. CDR1 is MNHEY and CDR2 is SVGAGI in the germline V gene. CDR3 sequence: CASSYRTGFGANYGYTF. CDR3 bases: TGTGCCAGCAGTTACCGGACAGGGTTTGGAGCTAACTATGGCTACACCTTC.

The gene calls are TRBV5-1 and TRBJ2-5; 13 bases are a match to TRBD2. This CDR3 has 18 residues. Germline V gene lookup returns CDR1 SGHRS and CDR2 YFSETQ. Losses at the gene ends were 0 bases for V and 5 bases for J; bases not matched to a gene: 10. CDR3 residues: CASSLVPGTSGILETQYF. CDR3 DNA: TGCGCCAGCAGCTTGGTACCCGGGACTAGCGGGATTCTGGAGACCCAGTACTTC.

The table lists this clonotype with a few counts. V gene TRBV12-3 or TRBV12-4 combines with J gene TRBJ1-2, with D possibly TRBD1 on 6 matching bases. The CDR3 consists of 13 residues. Trimming removed 7 bases at V and 2 bases at J, with 11 bases between. CDR3 DNA: TGTGCCAGCATGCGACAGGTGAACTATGGCTACACCTTC. It is translated as CASMRQVNYGYTF.

The chain has TRBV12-3 or TRBV12-4 and TRBJ2-7; D possibly corresponds to TRBD2 (7 bases). V was shortened by 7 bases and J by 7 bases, with 17 bases between the two germline ends. CDR3 length equals 13 residues. This CDR3 reads CASILGGAGEQYF. The CDR3 DNA sequence: TGTGCCAGCATCTTGGGGGGGGCGGGTGAGCAGTACTTC.

The chain uses TRBV5-1 and TRBJ2-2; D remains ambiguous. The CDR3 runs 12 residues. The germline V and J ends were trimmed by 1 base and 9 bases, with 7 bases remaining between them. In germline, CDR1 is SGHRS, CDR2 YFSETQ. The CDR3 loop is CASSLTFRELFF. DNA for the CDR3: TGCGCCAGCAGCTTGACTTTCCGGGAGCTGTTTTTT.

The V and J genes are TRBV29-1 and TRBJ1-2; the match to TRBD1 covers 9 bases. The CDR3 consists of 13 residues. Trimming at V came to 7 bases and at J to 4 bases, leaving 7 bases not matched to a gene. Looked up from germline, CDR1 is SQVTM and CDR2 is ANQGSEA. CDR3 in amino acids: CSATTGGSYGYTF. The CDR3 region has the DNA TGCAGCGCCACGACAGGGGGAAGCTATGGCTACACCTTC.